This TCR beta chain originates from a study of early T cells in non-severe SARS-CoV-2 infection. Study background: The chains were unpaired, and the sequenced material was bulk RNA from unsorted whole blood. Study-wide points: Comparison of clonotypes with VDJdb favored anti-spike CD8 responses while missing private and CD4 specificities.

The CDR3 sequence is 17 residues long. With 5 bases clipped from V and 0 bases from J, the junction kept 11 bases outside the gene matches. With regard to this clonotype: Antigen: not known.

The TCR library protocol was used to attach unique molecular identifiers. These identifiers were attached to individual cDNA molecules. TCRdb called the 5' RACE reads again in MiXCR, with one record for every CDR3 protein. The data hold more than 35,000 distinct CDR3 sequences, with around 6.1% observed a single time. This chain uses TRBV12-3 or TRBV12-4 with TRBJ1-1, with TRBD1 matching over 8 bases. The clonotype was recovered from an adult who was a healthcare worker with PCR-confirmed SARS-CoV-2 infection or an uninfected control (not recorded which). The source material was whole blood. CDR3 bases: TGTGCCAGCAGTCCAGGGGGCAGCGATGGGTTGAACACTGAAGCTTTCTTT. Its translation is CASSPGGSDGLNTEAFF.